Sequencing of this TCR beta chain was carried out in a study of blood T cell repertoires in COVID-19. Looking at the study overall: The origin of the acute and convalescent COVID-19 samples was the United States, Italy and Spain. T cells, B-cell-depleted T cells, or PBMCs provided the cDNA or gDNA that served as material.

Study processing details: Reference gene primer amplification gave estimated nucleated cell counts. Data came from immunoSEQ multiplex PCR; TCRdb stores just in-frame clones and leaves some out. Clone size and the V and J calls come from that table; the DNA yielded D and trimming. The repertoire includes about 200,000 clones, 70% to 90% of them detected once, and 2% to 2.5% sits in the top ten. V was shortened by 0 bases and J by 2 bases, with 17 bases between the two germline ends. The CDR3 is made up of 17 amino acids. In germline, CDR1 is LGHNA, CDR2 YSLEER. The TCR originated in a woman aged 50 to 60 with acute or convalescent COVID-19. Specimen: peripheral blood. This chain links TRBV4-3 with TRBJ2-7; D may be TRBD2 (5 bases). CDR3 in DNA: TGCGCCAGCAGCCAAGATCTGCTGGCACTCGGGACCTACGAGCAGTACTTC. It codes for CASSQDLLALGTYEQYF.